This T cell receptor beta chain was retrieved from a study of T cells after yellow fever vaccination. TCRdb reprocessed the 5' RACE reads via MiXCR and lists one record per CDR3 protein. Here the sample spans under 50,000 distinct CDR3 sequences, around 6.4% being singletons. Study findings and constraints: On day 0, almost all vaccine-responding clonotypes were undetectable in sorted memory subsets.

This clonotype has at least ten counts. The CDR3 totals 16 residues. Germline CDR1 MNHEY, CDR2 SVGAGI. The trim removed 0 bases at V and 5 bases at J, leaving 8 bases unmatched. The material sequenced was PBMCs, either bulk or a sorted T-cell subset (CD4+, CD8+, memory, or dextramer-sorted; not recorded which), taken 45 days after the yellow fever booster vaccination. The receptor was isolated from a man aged 30 to 39 who received the YFV17D yellow fever vaccine. The J gene is TRBJ2-5, the V gene TRBV6-5; TRBD1 matches at 8 bases. The CDR3 DNA follows: TGTGCCAGCAGTTACTCGTTTCGGACAGGGCGGGAGACCCAGTACTTC. Protein product: CASSYSFRTGRETQYF.